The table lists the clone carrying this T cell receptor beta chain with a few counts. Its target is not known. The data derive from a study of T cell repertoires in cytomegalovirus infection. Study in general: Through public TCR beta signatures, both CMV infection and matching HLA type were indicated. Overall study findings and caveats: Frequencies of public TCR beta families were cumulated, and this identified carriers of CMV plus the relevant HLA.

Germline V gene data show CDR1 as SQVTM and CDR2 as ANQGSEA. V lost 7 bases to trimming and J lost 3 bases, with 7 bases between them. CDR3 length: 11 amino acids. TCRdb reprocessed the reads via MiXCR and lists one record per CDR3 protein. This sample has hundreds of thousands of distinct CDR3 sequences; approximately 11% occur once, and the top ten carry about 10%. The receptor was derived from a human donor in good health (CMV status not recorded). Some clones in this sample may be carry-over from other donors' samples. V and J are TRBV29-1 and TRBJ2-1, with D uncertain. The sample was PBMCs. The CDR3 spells CSASIYNEQFF. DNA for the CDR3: TGCAGCGCCTCTATCTACAATGAGCAGTTCTTC.